The source of this TCR beta chain is a study of cytomegalovirus exposure and HLA in healthy donors. The CDR3 length is 19 residues. Trimming left V 5 bases short and J 0 bases short, with 23 bases between. Germline values: CDR1 LNHDA, CDR2 SQIVND (reference sequence). Broader study findings: Three CMV-associated chains proved CMV antigen-specific in vitro. Some public TCRs appeared in many individuals, while most sequences were rare. TCR clusters originating in the first cohort tended to co-occur in the roughly 120 validation repertoires, according to a later analysis.

Using immunoSEQ multiplex PCR, the repertoire was profiled, and TCRdb retains in-frame clones only, with some absent. The data show 73,000 or so clones, over 90% seen once. Worth noting for this clone: Its antigen is currently unknown.

The specimen was PBMCs. The source of this sequence is a woman aged 18-29 years in good health and CMV-seropositive. The rearrangement links TRBV19 to TRBJ1-3; the D gene is possibly TRBD1 (6 bases). As DNA, the CDR3 is TGTGCCAGTAGTCGCCAACCACAGGGAGTACGGAACTCTGGAAACACCATATATTTT. Protein sequence: CASSRQPQGVRNSGNTIYF.